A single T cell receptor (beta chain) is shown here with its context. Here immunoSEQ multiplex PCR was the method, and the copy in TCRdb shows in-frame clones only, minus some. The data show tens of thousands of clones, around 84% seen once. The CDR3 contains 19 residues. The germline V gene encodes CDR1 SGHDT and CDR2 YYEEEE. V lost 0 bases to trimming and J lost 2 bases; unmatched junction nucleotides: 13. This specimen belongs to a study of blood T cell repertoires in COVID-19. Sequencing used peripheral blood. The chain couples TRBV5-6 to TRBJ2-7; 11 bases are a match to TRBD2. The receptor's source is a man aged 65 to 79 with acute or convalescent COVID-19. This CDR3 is CASSLASGRVAGGAYEQYF. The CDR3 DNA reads TGTGCCAGCAGCTTGGCGTCTGGCCGAGTAGCGGGAGGGGCCTACGAGCAGTACTTC.